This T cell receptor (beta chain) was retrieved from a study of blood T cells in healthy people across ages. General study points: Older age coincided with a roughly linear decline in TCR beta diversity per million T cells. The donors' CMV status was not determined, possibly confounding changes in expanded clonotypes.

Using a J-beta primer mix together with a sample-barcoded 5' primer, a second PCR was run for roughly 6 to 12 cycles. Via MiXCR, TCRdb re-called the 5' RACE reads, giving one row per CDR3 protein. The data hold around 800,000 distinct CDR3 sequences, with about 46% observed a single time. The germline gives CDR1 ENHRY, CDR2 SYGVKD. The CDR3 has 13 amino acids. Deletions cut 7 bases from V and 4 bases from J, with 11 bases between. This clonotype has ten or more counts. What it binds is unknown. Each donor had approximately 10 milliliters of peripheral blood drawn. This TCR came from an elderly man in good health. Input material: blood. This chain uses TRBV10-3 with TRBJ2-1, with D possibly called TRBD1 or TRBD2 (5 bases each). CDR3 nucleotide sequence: TGTGCCATCAATGCAGAGGGGTACAATGAGCAGTTCTTC. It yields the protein CAINAEGYNEQFF.